Each of the 21 T cell receptor beta chains below was sequenced from the same sample in a study of prognosis after radiotherapy for stage I lung cancer. Template was genomic DNA; TCR beta CDR3 amplified in two multiplex PCR rounds. Amplification during the initial PCR round employed primers specific to each TRBV and TRBJ gene. MiXCR was run by TCRdb on the multiplex PCR reads, yielding one entry per CDR3 protein. Altogether 22,000 or so distinct CDR3 sequences are present, 43% being singletons, with the ten largest covering 33%. This material consisted of PBMCs, taken before or after stereotactic body radiation therapy (not recorded which). These receptors came from a donor at least 50 years old with non-small cell lung cancer.

At least ten counts were recorded for this clonotype. Here the CDR3 DNA reads TGCAGTGCTAGCGGGGGGCTAGAGACCCAGTACTTC. Its protein is CSASGGLETQYF. J is TRBJ2-5 and V is TRBV20-1, with a weak D call TRBD2 (7 bases). V lost 3 bases to trimming and J lost 4 bases, with 9 bases between them. Germline V gene lookup returns CDR1 DFQATT and CDR2 SNEGSKA (reference sequence). The CDR3 contains 12 residues.

This clonotype was detected ten times or more. V is TRBV18 and J is TRBJ2-2; D not resolved. This CDR3 is built from 12 residues. V lost 3 bases and J lost 6, with 5 bases in between. The germline CDR1 and CDR2 sequences are KGHSH and LQKENI. The CDR3 reads CASSPSSGELFF. DNA of the CDR3: TGTGCCAGCTCACCCAGTTCCGGGGAGCTGTTTTTT.

The sample holds many counts of this clonotype. The chain has TRBV30 and TRBJ2-3, with 9 bases fitting TRBD2. Germline CDR1 and CDR2: GTSNPN and SVGIG (reference sequence). The V segment lost 1 base and the J segment 7 bases; nucleotides outside the gene matches: 3. This CDR3 comprises 13 residues. The CDR3 sequence is CAWSGTSGYTQYF. CDR3 DNA sequence: TGTGCCTGGAGTGGTACTAGCGGGTATACGCAGTATTTT.

Details on this clonotype: This likely came from a read error, as a far larger clone is one base away. The chain couples TRBV6-1 to TRBJ2-1; D gene uncertain. Deletions cut 10 bases from V and 7 bases from J, with 8 bases between. The CDR3 is 10 residues long. In germline, CDR1 is MNHNS, CDR2 SASEGT. CDR3 DNA: TGTGCCACCTCCGGGAATGAGCAGTTCTTC. Translated, it gives CATSGNEQFF.

This chain joins TRBV19 and TRBJ1-5, with 7 bases fitting TRBD1. V lost 4 bases and J lost 0; bases outside the gene matches: 3. Germline V lookup: CDR1 LNHDA, CDR2 SQIVND (reference sequence). This CDR3 is built from 15 residues. This CDR3 reads CASSRDSYSNQPQHF. The CDR3 DNA reads as TGTGCCAGTAGTAGGGACAGTTATAGCAATCAGCCCCAGCATTTT.

This clonotype was detected only once. The chain has TRBV20-1 and TRBJ1-2; D unresolved. The germline V gene encodes CDR1 DFQATT and CDR2 SNEGSKA (reference sequence). The germline V and J ends were trimmed by 5 bases and 8 bases, with 27 bases remaining between them. The CDR3 runs to 16 residues. The CDR3 reads CSAPSGGLDERLGYTF. The CDR3 coding sequence is TGCAGTGCTCCCTCAGGTGGGTTGGACGAGAGGTTAGGCTACACCTTC.

About this clonotype: A read error likely explains this, since a far larger clone differs by one base. The V gene is TRBV6-2 or TRBV6-3, the J gene TRBJ1-5, with 7 nucleotides matching TRBD1. The ends lost 5 bases at V and 11 bases at J; junction bases unmatched: 9. The germline V gene has CDR1 MNHEY and CDR2 SVGEGT. The CDR3 has 13 amino acids. This CDR3 is CASSPDRDQAQHF. The CDR3, as DNA: TGTGCCAGCAGTCCCGACAGGGACCAGGCCCAGCATTTT.

This clonotype was seen at least ten times. This may be a read error, as it is one base from a much larger clone. The chain couples TRBV2 to TRBJ1-1; 7 nucleotides match TRBD1. CDR1 and CDR2 (germline): SNHLY, FYNNEI. V was pared by 11 bases and J by 8 bases, with 11 bases of the junction left unmatched. The CDR3 spans 12 residues. The CDR3 loop is CACYGPQGEAFF. CDR3 DNA: TGTGCCTGCTACGGGCCACAGGGGGAAGCTTTCTTT.

The table lists this clonotype with a few counts. The chain links TRBV19 to TRBJ2-6; D is unresolved. V was shortened by 7 bases and J by 1 base, with 8 bases between the two germline ends. This CDR3 has 14 residues. CDR1 and CDR2 from the germline V gene are LNHDA and SQIVND (reference sequence). Here the CDR3 reads CASKAASGANVLTF. In DNA form, the CDR3 reads TGTGCCAGTAAAGCAGCATCTGGGGCCAACGTCCTGACTTTC.

The rearrangement joins TRBV20-1 to TRBJ2-4; D is unresolved. V lost 5 bases and J lost 0, with 8 bases in between. Germline values: CDR1 DFQATT, CDR2 SNEGSKA (reference sequence). The CDR3 runs 13 residues. This chain's CDR3 is CSAPGVAKNIQYF. The CDR3 coding sequence is TGCAGTGCTCCAGGTGTAGCCAAAAACATTCAGTACTTC.

This clonotype was recorded many times. V usage is TRBV7-2 and J usage is TRBJ1-2; the D gene is possibly TRBD1 (6 bases). The CDR3 sequence is 15 residues long. Trimming stripped 5 bases from V and 4 bases from J, with 17 bases between. CDR1 is SGHTA and CDR2 is FQGNSA in the germline V gene. CDR3 sequence (DNA): TGTGCCAGCAGCCCCGGAGGACAGACCGTCTATGGCTACACCTTC. Translating it yields CASSPGGQTVYGYTF.

Ten or more counts support this clonotype. This chain uses TRBV20-1 with TRBJ2-2; 7 nucleotides agree with TRBD2. CDR1 and CDR2 (germline): DFQATT, SNEGSKA (reference sequence). The CDR3 is 15 residues long. Losses at the gene ends were 3 bases for V and 5 bases for J; bases not matched to a gene: 9. CDR3 protein: CSASTGLGETGELFF. Written as DNA, the CDR3 is TGCAGTGCTAGCACAGGACTAGGCGAGACCGGGGAGCTGTTTTTT.

The rearrangement links TRBV6-1 to TRBJ2-7; D call uncertain. Germline values: CDR1 MNHNS, CDR2 SASEGT. The CDR3 runs 15 residues. Trimming removed 7 bases from V and 0 bases from J, with 16 bases in between. In DNA, the CDR3 is TGTGCCAGCAAGTTTTGCAGAACAAGCTCCTACGAGCAGTACTTC. Protein sequence: CASKFCRTSSYEQYF.

The sample holds many counts of this clonotype. This chain uses TRBV5-8 with TRBJ1-2; possible D gene TRBD1, 6 bases. Trimming shortened V by 2 bases and J by 8 bases, and 10 bases separated the two germline ends. CDR1 is SGHTS and CDR2 is YDEGEE in the germline V gene. This CDR3 is 12 amino acids long. CDR3 in DNA: TGTGCCAGCAGCTTAACAGGGACCGGCTACACCTTC. Amino acid sequence: CASSLTGTGYTF.

This clonotype occurred many times. In nucleotides, the CDR3 is TGCAGTGCCACGGACTCTACCTACGAGCAGTACTTC. Encoded protein: CSATDSTYEQYF. The chain employs TRBV20-1 and TRBJ2-7; a weak D match, TRBD2 (5 bases). This CDR3 spans 12 amino acids. Per the germline V gene, CDR1 is DFQATT and CDR2 is SNEGSKA (reference sequence). The V gene lost 6 bases and the J gene lost 2 bases, with 11 bases spanning the gap.

V gene TRBV6-1 combines with J gene TRBJ1-3; no definite D call. The germline V gene has CDR1 MNHNS and CDR2 SASEGT. The CDR3 loop spans 14 amino acids. The germline V and J ends were trimmed by 5 bases and 0 bases, with 8 bases remaining between them. The CDR3 region is CASSRSDSGNTIYF. CDR3 bases: TGTGCCAGCAGTAGGTCTGACTCTGGAAACACCATATATTTT.

The genes are TRBV6-1 and TRBJ1-3; D uncertain. V lost 1 base, J lost 4 bases, and 5 bases lay in between. The CDR3 runs 13 residues. The germline CDR1 and CDR2 sequences are MNHNS and SASEGT. Here the CDR3 DNA reads TGTGCCAGCAGTGAAGTCTGGGGAAACACCATATATTTT. Amino acids: CASSEVWGNTIYF.

The chain carries TRBV6-4 and TRBJ2-2; TRBD1 might be the D (6 bases). From germline, CDR1 is MRHNA and CDR2 SNTAGT. The ends were cut back, 3 bases at V and 6 bases at J, with 17 bases in the middle. CDR3 length: 16 amino acids. In DNA, the CDR3 is TGTGCCAGCAGTGATGAGGGGGACGGGGAGCCCGGGGAGCTGTTTTTT. Protein sequence: CASSDEGDGEPGELFF.

Within the sample, this clonotype is medium-sized. The rearrangement joins TRBV18 to TRBJ2-1; D remains unclear. The V end lost 2 bases, the J end lost 5 bases, and 10 bases lay between the germline ends. The CDR3 is made up of 14 amino acids. The germline V gene encodes CDR1 KGHSH and CDR2 LQKENI. CDR3 residues: CASSPAQNNNEQFF. CDR3 bases: TGTGCCAGCTCACCAGCACAGAACAACAATGAGCAGTTCTTC.

The rearrangement uses TRBV7-2 and TRBJ2-3, with D uncertain. Germline loops: CDR1 SGHTA, CDR2 FQGNSA. The CDR3 runs to 13 residues. Trimming took off 1 base at V and 4 bases at J, with 6 bases between the two ends. The DNA of the CDR3 is TGTGCCAGCAGCTTAGATTTATCAGATACGCAGTATTTT. Protein product: CASSLDLSDTQYF. The full variable domain, in which reference TRBV7-2 and TRBJ2-3 provide the parts outside the CDR3, is GAGVSQSPSNKVTEKGKDVELRCDPISGHTALYWYRQSLGQGLEFLIYFQGNSAPDKSGLPSDRFSAERTGGSVSTLTIQRTQQEDSAVYLCASSLDLSDTQYFGPGTRLTVL.

With respect to this clonotype: This sequence may be a read error, since a much larger clone differs from it by one base. It is unclear where the CDR3 begins or ends on the DNA, so no DNA is shown, and the CDR3 is as TCRdb lists it. The V and J genes are TRBV29-1 and TRBJ2-5. CDR1 SQVTM and CDR2 ANQGSEA come from the germline V gene. The CDR3 is 15 residues long, counting both termini. CDR3 in amino acids: CSVGPGSGFEETQHF.